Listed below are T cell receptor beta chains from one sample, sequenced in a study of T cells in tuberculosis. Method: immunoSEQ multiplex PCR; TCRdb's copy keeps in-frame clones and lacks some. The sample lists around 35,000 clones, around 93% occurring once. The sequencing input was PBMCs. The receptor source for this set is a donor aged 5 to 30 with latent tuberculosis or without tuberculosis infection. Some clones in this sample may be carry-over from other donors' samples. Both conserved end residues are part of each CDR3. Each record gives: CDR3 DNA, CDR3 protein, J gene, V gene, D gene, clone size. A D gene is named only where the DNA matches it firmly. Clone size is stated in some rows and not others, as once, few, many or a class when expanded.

TGCGCCAGCAGCTTGGCAATCTCCCGGGACAGGGAGAATGAAGCTTTCTTT | CASSLAISRDRENEAFF | TRBJ1-1 | TRBV5-1 | TRBD1 | .
TGCGCCAGCAGCCATGTCGGGGGGCCCGGGGAGCTGTTTTTT | CASSHVGGPGELFF | TRBJ2-2 | TRBV4-3 | . | .
TGCGCCAGCAGCCAGACCGGGACAGGGATAATGTATGGCTACACCTTC | CASSQTGTGIMYGYTF | TRBJ1-2 | TRBV4-3 | TRBD1 | .
TGTGCCAGCAGCTTAAGATGGGGGCAAGATACGCAGTATTTT | CASSLRWGQDTQYF | TRBJ2-3 | TRBV7-2 | . | .
TGTGCCAGCAGCTTTGGTGCGGCAGCGAATGAAAAACTGTTTTTT | CASSFGAAANEKLFF | TRBJ1-4 | TRBV7-9 | . | .
TGTGCCAGCAGTTCGTACAGGGGCCCAGATACGCAGTATTTT | CASSSYRGPDTQYF | TRBJ2-3 | TRBV25-1 | TRBD1 | .
TGTGCCACTGGGAGGGGGACTAACACCGGGGAGCTGTTTTTT | CATGRGTNTGELFF | TRBJ2-2 | TRBV19 | . | .
TGTGCCAGTAGTATTGGACAGGGGACGGTCGGCAATCAGCCCCAGCATTTT | CASSIGQGTVGNQPQHF | TRBJ1-5 | TRBV19 | TRBD1 | .
TGCAGCGTCCACGAGGCGCCTGGCTACACCTTC | CSVHEAPGYTF | TRBJ1-2 | TRBV29-1 | . | .
TGTGCCAGCAGCTTCCTGGCGGATAAAGAGACCCAGTACTTC | CASSFLADKETQYF | TRBJ2-5 | TRBV7-6 | . | .
TGTGCCAGCAGCTTGAGCAGGGGGTCGAACACCATATATTTT | CASSLSRGSNTIYF | TRBJ1-3 | TRBV11-2 | TRBD1 | .
TGTGCCAGCAGGGACCGACAGGGGCAGTCGCCCAACTACGAGCAGTACTTC | CASRDRQGQSPNYEQYF | TRBJ2-7 | TRBV13 | TRBD1 | once
TGTGCCAGCAGTTACAACAGGGACCTCTCTGGAAACACCATATATTTT | CASSYNRDLSGNTIYF | TRBJ1-3 | TRBV6-5 | . | .
TGTGCCAGCAGTGGTACAGTGGGCCCAACTGAGCAGTTCTTC | CASSGTVGPTEQFF | TRBJ2-1 | TRBV6-1 | . | .
TGTGCCAGCAACCGGGACAGGGGAGCCACTGAAGCTTTCTTT | CASNRDRGATEAFF | TRBJ1-1 | TRBV6-5 | TRBD1 | .
TGTGCCAGCAGCTCCCGGGTCCTAGTAGAAAAACTGTTTTTT | CASSSRVLVEKLFF | TRBJ1-4 | TRBV6-6 | . | .
TGTGCCAGCAATCCGGGACAGGGTTATTACGGGGCCAACGTCCTGACTTTC | CASNPGQGYYGANVLTF | TRBJ2-6 | TRBV7-9 | TRBD1 | few